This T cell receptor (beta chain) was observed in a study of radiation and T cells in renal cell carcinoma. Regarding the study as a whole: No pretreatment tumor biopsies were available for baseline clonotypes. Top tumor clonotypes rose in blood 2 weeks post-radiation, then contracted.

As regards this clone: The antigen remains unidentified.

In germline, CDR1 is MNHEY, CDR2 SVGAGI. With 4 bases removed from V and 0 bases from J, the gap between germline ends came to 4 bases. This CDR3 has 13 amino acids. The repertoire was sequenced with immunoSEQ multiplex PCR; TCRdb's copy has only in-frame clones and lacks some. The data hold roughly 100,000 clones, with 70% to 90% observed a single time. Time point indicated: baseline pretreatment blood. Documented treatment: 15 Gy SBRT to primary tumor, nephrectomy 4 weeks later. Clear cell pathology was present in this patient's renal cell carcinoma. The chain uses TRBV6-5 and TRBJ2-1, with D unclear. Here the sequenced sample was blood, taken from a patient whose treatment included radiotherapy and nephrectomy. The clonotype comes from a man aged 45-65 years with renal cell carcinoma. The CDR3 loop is CASSLDSYNEQFF. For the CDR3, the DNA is TGTGCCAGCAGTTTGGACTCCTACAATGAGCAGTTCTTC.